Below are 11 T cell receptor beta chains sequenced from a single sample in a study of control samples from healthy donors and cancer patients. Profiled with immunoSEQ multiplex PCR; TCRdb holds only in-frame clones, not every one. Of roughly 120,000 clones in the sample, approximately 93% are singletons; the top ten hold almost 8%. Sequenced sample: blood. The receptors derive from a young woman in good health.

This clone appeared a few times. Other DNA variants within this sample encode the same CDR3. The genes are TRBV10-2 and TRBJ1-4; TRBD1 is a possible D gene (6 bases). The V gene's germline CDR1 is WSHSY and CDR2 SAAADI. The CDR3 length is 11 residues. Trimming removed 6 bases from V and 8 bases from J, with 7 bases in between. CDR3 region: CASRDSEKLFF. The CDR3 coding sequence is TGCGCCAGCAGGGACAGCGAAAAACTGTTTTTT.

The genes are TRBV5-4 and TRBJ2-5, with D possibly TRBD2 on 6 matching bases. Trimming took 5 bases from V and 5 from J, leaving 16 bases between them. The CDR3 is 14 residues long. Germline V gene lookup returns CDR1 SGHNT and CDR2 YYREEE (reference sequence). In nucleotides, the CDR3 is TGTGCCAGCAGTTCCCGGGACTCGGCCGAGACCCAGTACTTC. Its translation: CASSSRDSAETQYF.

The chain links TRBV2 to TRBJ2-7; TRBD1 aligns across 7 bases. From germline, CDR1 is SNHLY and CDR2 FYNNEI. Germline trimming cut 8 bases from V and 1 base from J; bases unmatched to any gene: 11. This CDR3 region has 15 residues. The CDR3 DNA is TGTGCCAGCGTGAAGACCGGGACAGTTTCCTACGAGCAGTACTTC. It is translated as CASVKTGTVSYEQYF.

J is TRBJ1-1 and V is TRBV12-3 or TRBV12-4; possibly TRBD1 for D (6 bases). This CDR3 region has 13 residues. Trimming shortened V by 6 bases and J by 1 base, and 9 bases separated the two germline ends. As DNA, the CDR3 is TGTGCCAGCAGCTTACAGGGGAACACTGAAGCTTTCTTT. This codes for CASSLQGNTEAFF.

The gene calls are TRBV19 and TRBJ2-7, with D perhaps matching TRBD1 (5 bases). The V and J ends lost 1 base and 5 bases respectively, with 9 bases between them. CDR3 length equals 13 residues. Germline V lookup: CDR1 LNHDA, CDR2 SQIVND (reference sequence). The CDR3 protein is CASSIGRADEQYF. The CDR3 nucleotides read TGTGCCAGTAGTATAGGCAGGGCCGACGAGCAGTACTTC. The full variable domain, in which reference TRBV19 and TRBJ2-7 provide the parts outside the CDR3, is DGGITQSPKYLFRKEGQNVTLSCEQNLNHDAMYWYRQDPGQGLRLIYYSQIVNDFQKGDIAEGYSVSREKKESFPLTVTSAQKNPTAFYLCASSIGRADEQYFGPGTRLTVT.

This sequence joins TRBV30 and TRBJ2-5; the match to TRBD2 covers 9 bases. With V trimmed by 2 bases and J by 2 bases, 6 bases remained unmatched. CDR3 length: 15 residues. Germline V gene lookup returns CDR1 GTSNPN and CDR2 SVGIG (reference sequence). CDR3 in DNA: TGTGCCTGGAGTTCGCTAGCGGGAAATCAAGAGACCCAGTACTTC. This encodes CAWSSLAGNQETQYF.

The CDR3 loop is CASSLGGSEQYF. As DNA, the CDR3 is TGCGCCAGCAGCTTGGGCGGGAGCGAGCAGTACTTC. The chain is built from TRBV5-1 and TRBJ2-7, with TRBD2 matching 7 bases. Unmatched junction bases numbered 0, after V lost 0 bases and J lost 6 bases. The CDR3 consists of 12 residues. Germline V lookup: CDR1 SGHRS, CDR2 YFSETQ.

The rearrangement links TRBV7-9 to TRBJ2-1, with D uncertain. Trimming took off 2 bases at V and 7 bases at J, with 12 bases between the two ends. This CDR3 is 14 amino acids long. From germline, CDR1 is SEHNR and CDR2 FQNEAQ (reference sequence). In nucleotides, the CDR3 is TGTGCCAGCAGCTTATCACCCCTCCGGAATGAGCAGTTCTTC. Amino acid sequence: CASSLSPLRNEQFF. Looking up the rest from reference TRBV7-9 and TRBJ2-1 gives the full variable domain: DTGVSQNPRHKITKRGQNVTFRCDPISEHNRLYWYRQTLGQGPEFLTYFQNEAQLEKSRLLSDRFSAERPKGSFSTLEIQRTEQGDSAMYLCASSLSPLRNEQFFGPGTRLTVL.

The CDR3 region is CASSPWTSGSTDTQYF. CDR3 in DNA: TGTGCCAGCAGCCCCTGGACTAGCGGGAGCACAGATACGCAGTATTTT. The chain recombines TRBV3-1 (or the pseudogene TRBV3-2) with TRBJ2-3, with 11 bases fitting TRBD2. The CDR3 runs 16 residues. Germline V gene sequence: CDR1 LGHDT, CDR2 YNNKEL (reference sequence). The trim removed 4 bases at V and 0 bases at J, leaving 3 bases unmatched.

The V call is TRBV6-6, the J call TRBJ1-5, with D maybe TRBD1 (5 bases). Germline CDR1 and CDR2: MNHNY and SVGAGI (reference sequence). The V gene lost 4 bases and the J gene lost 2 bases, with 15 bases spanning the gap. The CDR3 length is 16 residues. Here the CDR3 reads CASSFPATERNQPQHF. CDR3 sequence (DNA): TGTGCCAGCAGTTTCCCAGCGACAGAACGCAATCAGCCCCAGCATTTT.

The chain joins TRBV7-6 to TRBJ2-2; the D gene is possibly TRBD2 (6 bases). CDR1 and CDR2 (germline): SGHVS, FNYEAQ. Trimming stripped 1 base from V and 3 bases from J, with 15 bases between. CDR3 length: 17 amino acids. CDR3 loop: CASSLGSPGEYTGELFF. The CDR3 DNA reads TGTGCCAGCAGCTTAGGGTCACCGGGAGAATACACCGGGGAGCTGTTTTTT.